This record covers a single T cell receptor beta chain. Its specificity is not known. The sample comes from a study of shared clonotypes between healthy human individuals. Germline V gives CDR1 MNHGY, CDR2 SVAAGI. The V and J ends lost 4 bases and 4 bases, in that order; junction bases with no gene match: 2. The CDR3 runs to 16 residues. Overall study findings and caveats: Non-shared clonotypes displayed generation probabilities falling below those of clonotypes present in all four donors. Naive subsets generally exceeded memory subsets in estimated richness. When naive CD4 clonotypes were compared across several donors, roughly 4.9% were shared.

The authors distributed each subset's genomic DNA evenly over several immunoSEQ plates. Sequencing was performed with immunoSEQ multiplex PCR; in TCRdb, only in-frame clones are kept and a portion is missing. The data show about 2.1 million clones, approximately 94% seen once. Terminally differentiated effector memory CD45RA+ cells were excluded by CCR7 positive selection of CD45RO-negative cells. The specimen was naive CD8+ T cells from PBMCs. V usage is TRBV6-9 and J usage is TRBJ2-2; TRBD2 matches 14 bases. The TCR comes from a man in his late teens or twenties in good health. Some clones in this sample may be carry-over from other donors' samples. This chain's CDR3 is CASSWTSGRSTGELFF. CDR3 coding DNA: TGTGCCAGCAGTTGGACTAGCGGGAGGTCCACCGGGGAGCTGTTTTTT.